This is a list of T cell receptor beta chains from one sample in a study of T cell responses to AZD1222 COVID-19 vaccine. Sequencing used immunoSEQ multiplex PCR; TCRdb keeps in-frame clones, though not all of them. The table has fewer than 200,000 clones, about 87% seen once. The specimen comprised peripheral blood, sampled 28 days after the second dose of the MenACWY control vaccine. These receptors came from an adult who received the MenACWY meningococcal vaccine as a control. Each CDR3 is given with its conserved first and last residue.

J: TRBJ2-2; V: TRBV10-2; length: 15; CDR3: CASVGQATNTGELFF
J: TRBJ2-3; V: TRBV5-6; length: 17; CDR3: CASSSRAVAGVSDTQYF
J: TRBJ1-2; V: TRBV5-6; length: 11; CDR3: CASSLGGGYTF
J: TRBJ2-4; V: TRBV29-1; length: 12; CDR3: CSVRDSINIQYF
J: TRBJ1-3; V: TRBV5-1; length: 15; CDR3: CASSLGSGQGNTIYF
J: TRBJ2-7; V: TRBV11-2; length: 12; CDR3: CASSLVPYEQYF
J: TRBJ2-7; V: TRBV6-2/TRBV6-3; length: 14; CDR3: CASSPGPAPFEQYF
J: TRBJ2-7; V: TRBV10-2; length: 13; CDR3: CASSAGSGYEQYF
J: TRBJ2-6; V: TRBV30; length: 14; CDR3: CAWRGGRGANVLTF
J: TRBJ1-2; V: TRBV9; length: 15; CDR3: CASSVQGELGHGYTF
J: TRBJ1-6; V: TRBV7-9; length: 13; CDR3: CASSPRGETPLHF
J: TRBJ2-7; V: TRBV7-8; length: 14; CDR3: CASSRASGSNEQYF
J: TRBJ2-5; V: TRBV27; length: 13; CDR3: CASRDRSQETQYF
J: TRBJ2-7; V: TRBV6-5; length: 15; CDR3: CASSRSGGGTYEQYF
J: TRBJ1-2; V: TRBV28; length: 11; CDR3: CASKAVAGYTF
J: TRBJ1-1; V: TRBV28; length: 19; CDR3: CASSLIGFRGDGQDTEAFF
J: TRBJ1-2; V: TRBV28; length: 15; CDR3: CASSLFGTATYGYTF
J: TRBJ2-7; V: TRBV7-3; length: 13; CDR3: CASSLGYGGEVYF
J: TRBJ2-5; V: TRBV28; length: 13; CDR3: CASSLDKQETQYF
J: TRBJ2-3; V: TRBV24-1; length: 13; CDR3: CATSDPPTDTQYF
J: TRBJ1-1; V: TRBV28; length: 18; CDR3: CASSTALGTGVLETMAFF
J: TRBJ2-3; V: TRBV19; length: 14; CDR3: CASSVTGPTDTQYF
J: TRBJ2-1; V: TRBV4-1; length: 14; CDR3: CASSVYRIYNEQFF
J: TRBJ2-7; V: TRBV6-2/TRBV6-3; length: 14; CDR3: CASSYGQGPYEQYF
J: TRBJ2-1; V: TRBV6-4; length: 15; CDR3: CASSDGTSGVNEQFF
J: TRBJ2-7; V: TRBV5-4; length: 16; CDR3: CASSLAATSGTYEQYF
J: TRBJ2-7; V: TRBV29-1; length: 13; CDR3: CSANTGALLEQYF
J: TRBJ2-7; V: TRBV6-2/TRBV6-3; length: 14; CDR3: CASSSPQRAYEQYF
J: TRBJ1-2; V: TRBV28; length: 15; CDR3: CASSPPMRTGHGYTF
J: TRBJ1-6; V: TRBV3-1/TRBV3-2; length: 14; CDR3: CAVRGTVYNSPLHF
J: TRBJ2-7; V: TRBV5-6; length: 15; CDR3: CASSAELHSVYEQYF
J: TRBJ2-6; V: TRBV7-9; length: 18; CDR3: CASSSIGVGPSGANVLTF
J: TRBJ2-1; V: TRBV3-1/TRBV3-2; length: 14; CDR3: CASSQGGAYNEQFF
J: TRBJ1-6; V: TRBV7-8; length: 15; CDR3: CASSLVGQTNSPLHF
J: TRBJ1-1; V: TRBV7-9; length: 14; CDR3: CASSFWGLGQEAFF
J: TRBJ1-2; V: TRBV19; length: 15; CDR3: CASRTGGDPLGGYTF
J: TRBJ2-7; V: TRBV18; length: 15; CDR3: CASSPRAGGFYEQYF
J: TRBJ2-5; V: TRBV28; length: 15; CDR3: CASRAPSGPQETQYF
J: TRBJ1-2; V: TRBV18; length: 14; CDR3: CASSPLATEYGYTF
J: TRBJ1-1; V: TRBV6-5; length: 15; CDR3: CASRPGTIENTEAFF